One sample yielded the 20 T cell receptor beta chains listed below, sequenced in a study of blood T cell repertoires in COVID-19 (dated by TCRdb to the early 2020s). Libraries were built with the immunoSEQ multiplex PCR assay. TCRdb took over this immuneACCESS table, retaining in-frame rearrangements with V and J assigned. Such tables are incomplete; in checked studies, under half of the missing clones stem from an unresolved V gene, and the remainder is unexplained. The sample contains approximately 250,000 clones, around nine tenths of them found a single time. Together, the top ten hold roughly 10% of the sample. The sample taken for sequencing was peripheral blood. The receptors originated from a woman in her seventies with COVID-19, enrolled during active disease.

This chain joins TRBV7-9 and TRBJ2-3, with D unclear. Trimming removed 11 bases at V and 2 bases at J, with 20 bases between. In germline, CDR1 is SEHNR, CDR2 FQNEAQ (reference sequence). The CDR3 spans 15 residues. This CDR3 reads CALAVRSEVTDTQYF. The CDR3 nucleotides are TGTGCCTTGGCCGTTCGGAGCGAGGTCACAGATACGCAGTATTTT.

On this clone: A read error may produce the germline difference seen at one junction end. The J gene is TRBJ1-2, the V gene TRBV5-1; possible D gene TRBD1, 6 bases. CDR3 length: 15 amino acids. The germline gives CDR1 SGHRS, CDR2 YFSETQ. The CDR3 loop is CASRLEQGGPQTYTF. CDR3 bases: TGCGCCAGCAGGTTGGAACAGGGCGGGCCTCAGACCTACACCTTC.

This clone was observed a few times. This chain links TRBV6-5 with TRBJ1-6; the match to TRBD1 covers 8 bases. The CDR3 has 15 residues. Unmatched junction bases numbered 11, after V lost 7 bases and J lost 9 bases. CDR1 is MNHEY, CDR2 SVGAGI, per germline. DNA of the CDR3: TGTGCCAGCAACCAGGGGGCGCCCCCCTCTTCACCCCTCCACTTT. Protein product: CASNQGAPPSSPLHF.

The V call is TRBV19, the J call TRBJ1-1, with 7 bases fitting TRBD1. CDR1 is LNHDA, CDR2 SQIVND, per germline (reference sequence). This CDR3 spans 14 amino acids. Losses at the gene ends were 7 bases for V and 0 bases for J; bases not matched to a gene: 5. CDR3 loop: CASIRGQMNTEAFF. The CDR3 DNA reads TGTGCCAGTATTAGGGGACAGATGAACACTGAAGCTTTCTTT.

The rearrangement links TRBV5-1 to TRBJ1-1; D is perhaps TRBD1 (5 bases). CDR1 is SGHRS and CDR2 is YFSETQ in the germline V gene. The V and J ends lost 4 bases and 0 bases respectively, with 10 bases between them. CDR3 length equals 14 residues. CDR3 sequence reads: CASSTTAMNTEAFF. CDR3 in DNA: TGCGCCAGCAGCACGACAGCGATGAACACTGAAGCTTTCTTT.

This chain links TRBV7-9 with TRBJ2-7; 8 bases map to TRBD2. This CDR3 has 15 amino acids. V shed 5 bases and J 5 bases; nucleotides not matched to a gene: 11. In germline, CDR1 is SEHNR, CDR2 FQNEAQ (reference sequence). Here the CDR3 reads CASSRQDSGNDEQYF. As DNA, the CDR3 is TGTGCCAGCAGCCGCCAGGATAGCGGGAACGACGAGCAGTACTTC.

As DNA, the CDR3 is TGTGCCAGCAGCGTAGGGGGGAGTGTCAGGGAGGATGGCTACACCTTC. This codes for CASSVGGSVREDGYTF. The chain couples TRBV9 to TRBJ1-2; D possibly corresponds to TRBD1 (5 bases). The CDR3 extends over 16 amino acids. The germline gives CDR1 SGDLS, CDR2 YYNGEE. The V gene lost 0 bases and the J gene lost 6 bases, with 18 bases spanning the gap.

For the CDR3, the DNA is TGTGCCAGTAGCCGGGGTTCCTCCTTCTCTGGAAACACCATATATTTT. It encodes CASSRGSSFSGNTIYF. V is TRBV19 and J is TRBJ1-3; D gene uncertain. This CDR3 has 16 amino acids. V shed 6 bases and J shed 0 bases, with 15 bases lying between them. From germline, CDR1 is LNHDA and CDR2 SQIVND (reference sequence).

This clone has only a few counts. The chain joins TRBV3-1 (or the pseudogene TRBV3-2) to TRBJ2-7; D remains unclear. CDR3 length equals 17 residues. Trimming left V 3 bases short and J 6 bases short, with 24 bases between. Germline-derived CDR1 and CDR2 are LGHDT and YNNKEL (reference sequence). Here the CDR3 reads CASSQIYSLQRSSEQYF. The CDR3 region has the DNA TGTGCCAGCAGCCAGATATACAGCCTCCAACGCTCTTCCGAGCAGTACTTC.

This chain connects TRBV6-5 to TRBJ2-1; D remains ambiguous. The ends were cut back, 7 bases at V and 4 bases at J, with 11 bases in the middle. This CDR3 comprises 13 residues. The germline gives CDR1 MNHEY, CDR2 SVGAGI. The CDR3 nucleotides read TGTGCCAGCACCCGACTGCTGTACAATGAGCAGTTCTTC. Its translation is CASTRLLYNEQFF.

This clone occurred a few times. This chain uses TRBV10-3 with TRBJ2-7; no clear D. The CDR3 is 13 residues long. Germline values: CDR1 ENHRY, CDR2 SYGVKD. V was cut by 0 bases and J by 7 bases, with 10 bases left in between. CDR3 in DNA: TGTGCCATCAGTGAGTCGAGTTTGAGAGAGCAGTACTTC. Protein sequence: CAISESSLREQYF.

The rearrangement joins TRBV3-1 (or the pseudogene TRBV3-2) to TRBJ2-7; TRBD2 is a possible D gene (7 bases). Per germline, CDR1 LGHDT and CDR2 YNNKEL (reference sequence). This CDR3 spans 16 amino acids. The V gene lost 2 bases and the J gene lost 4 bases, with 18 bases spanning the gap. The CDR3 DNA follows: TGTGCCAGCAGCCAATTGGGACCAGGGAGGGGGTACGAGCAGTACTTC. Translation gives CASSQLGPGRGYEQYF.

V is TRBV11-2 and J is TRBJ1-6; 9 nucleotides agree with TRBD1. Germline V gene lookup returns CDR1 SGHAT and CDR2 FQNNGV. The CDR3 has 15 residues. J was trimmed by 10 bases and V by 5 bases; bases with no gene match: 9. Here the CDR3 DNA reads TGTGCCAGCAGCACGGACAGGGGAAAAGGGTCACCCCTCCACTTT. It yields the protein CASSTDRGKGSPLHF.

The V call is TRBV30, the J call TRBJ1-2, with 8 bases fitting TRBD1. Germline values: CDR1 GTSNPN, CDR2 SVGIG (reference sequence). The CDR3 is made up of 14 amino acids. J lost 6 bases, V lost 0 bases, and 6 bases had no gene match. CDR3 in amino acids: CAWSVAGGRHGYTF. The DNA for the CDR3 is TGTGCCTGGAGTGTAGCAGGGGGCCGCCATGGCTACACCTTC.

The rearrangement uses TRBV11-2 and TRBJ2-7; D is perhaps TRBD2 (5 bases). Germline V gene sequence: CDR1 SGHAT, CDR2 FQNNGV. CDR3 length: 11 residues. V was pared by 5 bases and J by 7 bases, with 9 bases between. This chain's CDR3 is CASSLEREQYF. The DNA for the CDR3 is TGTGCCAGCAGCCTTGAGCGGGAGCAGTACTTC.

The J gene is TRBJ1-5, the V gene TRBV6-1; 8 bases align to TRBD1. The trim removed 4 bases at V and 2 bases at J, leaving 7 bases unmatched. Germline V gene sequence: CDR1 MNHNS, CDR2 SASEGT. The CDR3 is 16 residues long. The CDR3 bases are TGTGCCAGCAGTGCCGGTTCGACAGGGGGCAATCAGCCCCAGCATTTT. Its translation is CASSAGSTGGNQPQHF.

This chain connects TRBV11-3 to TRBJ2-3; D is unresolved. This CDR3 comprises 14 residues. In germline, CDR1 is SGHNT, CDR2 YENEEA. Trimming pared 1 base from V and 6 bases from J, leaving 11 bases between. The CDR3, as DNA: TGTGCCAGCAGCTTAGCGGCAGTCGGGGATACGCAGTATTTT. It is translated as CASSLAAVGDTQYF.

This clone came up once. This chain uses TRBV28 with TRBJ2-7, with TRBD1 matching 11 bases. CDR1 is MDHEN and CDR2 is SYDVKM in the germline V gene. The CDR3 extends over 20 amino acids. Losses at the gene ends were 3 bases for V and 1 base for J; bases not matched to a gene: 17. The CDR3 DNA reads as TGTGCCAGCAGTTTCTATGGGTGGGACAGGGGGAATCCAGGGTCCTACGAGCAGTACTTC. Translated: CASSFYGWDRGNPGSYEQYF.

V gene TRBV12-3 or TRBV12-4 combines with J gene TRBJ2-7; no clear D. This CDR3 spans 12 amino acids. V was shortened by 3 bases and J by 3 bases, with 6 bases between the two germline ends. The CDR3 DNA reads TGTGCCAGCAGTTTGGGCATCTACGAGCAGTACTTC. Translated: CASSLGIYEQYF.

This chain joins TRBV27 and TRBJ1-1; 9 bases are shared with TRBD1. CDR3 length equals 14 residues. Trimming took 5 bases from V and 3 from J; bases not matched to a gene: 4. The germline CDR1 and CDR2 sequences are MNHEY and SMNVEV (reference sequence). The CDR3 loop is CASSPWTGDTEAFF. CDR3 bases: TGTGCCAGCAGTCCTTGGACAGGGGACACTGAAGCTTTCTTT.